The 11 T cell receptor beta chains below were found in one sample sequenced in a study of blood T cell repertoires in COVID-19. Some clones are missing from TCRdb's copy, which holds only in-frame ones; the method was immunoSEQ multiplex PCR. The data show 94,000 or so clones, with around 83% seen just once and around 25% held by the top ten. Sequenced sample: peripheral blood. These receptors all stem from a man aged 55 to 69 with acute or convalescent COVID-19.

The sample holds one count of this clone. The V call is TRBV5-1, the J call TRBJ2-5; 8 bases are shared with TRBD1. V lost 0 bases to trimming and J lost 2 bases; unmatched junction nucleotides: 3. Per germline, CDR1 SGHRS and CDR2 YFSETQ. The CDR3 has 15 residues. In DNA form, the CDR3 reads TGCGCCAGCAGCTTGGCCGGACAGGGACAAGAGACCCAGTACTTC. This codes for CASSLAGQGQETQYF. Full variable domain (outside the CDR3, taken from reference TRBV5-1 and TRBJ2-5): KAGVTQTPRYLIKTRGQQVTLSCSPISGHRSVSWYQQTPGQGLQFLFEYFSETQRNKGNFPGRFSGRQFSNSRSEMNVSTLELGDSALYLCASSLAGQGQETQYFGPGTRLLVL.

In this sample, this clone turned up a few times. This chain links TRBV9 with TRBJ2-1, with D possibly matching TRBD2 (5 bases). Germline CDR1 is SGDLS and CDR2 is YYNGEE. Trimming cost V 2 bases and J 3 bases, with 12 bases left between them. The CDR3 is made up of 15 amino acids. The CDR3 reads CASSVLGTSYNEQFF. CDR3 DNA sequence: TGTGCCAGCAGCGTCCTGGGAACTAGCTACAATGAGCAGTTCTTC.

J is TRBJ1-1 and V is TRBV10-3; D possibly corresponds to TRBD1 (6 bases). V was shortened by 6 bases and J by 6 bases, with 8 bases between the two germline ends. The CDR3 runs to 11 residues. Germline loops: CDR1 ENHRY, CDR2 SYGVKD. This CDR3 is CAIRQGPEAFF. The CDR3 DNA reads as TGTGCCATCAGGCAGGGGCCTGAAGCTTTCTTT.

This chain connects TRBV7-3 to TRBJ2-3; D unresolved. The germline V gene encodes CDR1 SGHTA and CDR2 FQGTGA. The CDR3 contains 13 residues. V gave up 7 bases and J gave up 3 bases, with 11 bases separating them. DNA for the CDR3: TGTGCCAGCAAGCTTCTGTATACAGATACGCAGTATTTT. Its translation is CASKLLYTDTQYF.

The rearrangement joins TRBV7-6 to TRBJ1-6; 7 bases are a match to TRBD1. Losses at the gene ends were 2 bases for V and 8 bases for J; bases not matched to a gene: 9. The germline V gene has CDR1 SGHVS and CDR2 FNYEAQ. The CDR3 loop spans 16 amino acids. The CDR3 DNA reads TGTGCCAGCAGCTTATCATCCGGCCAGGGGGATTCACCCCTCCACTTT. Its translation is CASSLSSGQGDSPLHF. The full variable domain, with the rest looked up from reference TRBV7-6 and TRBJ1-6, is GAGVSQSPRYKVTKRGQDVALRCDPISGHVSLYWYRQALGQGPEFLTYFNYEAQQDKSGLPNDRFSAERPEGSISTLTIQRTEQRDSAMYRCASSLSSGQGDSPLHFGNGTRLTVT.

The genes are TRBV28 and TRBJ2-2; D is perhaps TRBD1 (6 bases). The CDR3 totals 15 residues. V was pared by 6 bases and J by 6 bases, with 17 bases between. CDR1 and CDR2 (germline): MDHEN, SYDVKM. DNA of the CDR3: TGTGCCAGCAGCCCAGACAGGCTGCCGTCCGGGGAGCTGTTTTTT. Its protein is CASSPDRLPSGELFF. Supplemented by reference TRBV28 and TRBJ2-2, the full variable domain reads DVKVTQSSRYLVKRTGEKVFLECVQDMDHENMFWYRQDPGLGLRLIYFSYDVKMKEKGDIPEGYSVSREKKERFSLILESASTNQTSMYLCASSPDRLPSGELFFGEGSRLTVL.

This clone was counted between two and nine times. The chain is built from TRBV19 and TRBJ1-2; D gene ambiguous. The germline V gene has CDR1 LNHDA and CDR2 SQIVND (reference sequence). V was pared by 3 bases and J by 7 bases, with 9 bases between. The CDR3 loop spans 12 amino acids. The DNA for the CDR3 is TGTGCCAGTAGTATGCGGGAGGCTGGCTACACCTTC. It encodes CASSMREAGYTF. Filled out from reference TRBV19 and TRBJ1-2, the complete variable domain reads DGGITQSPKYLFRKEGQNVTLSCEQNLNHDAMYWYRQDPGQGLRLIYYSQIVNDFQKGDIAEGYSVSREKKESFPLTVTSAQKNPTAFYLCASSMREAGYTFGSGTRLTVV.

Here the CDR3 DNA reads TGTGCCAGCAGCAAGTCTACAGGGATTGAACTGTTTTTT. Its protein is CASSKSTGIELFF. The chain carries TRBV21-1 and TRBJ1-4; the listed D gene, TRBD1, was not tested against the DNA. TRBV21-1 is a pseudogene. This CDR3 region has 13 residues.

This chain joins TRBV7-9 and TRBJ1-1, with D possibly being TRBD1 (5 bases). The V end lost 4 bases, the J end lost 5 bases, and 20 bases lay between the germline ends. Germline V lookup: CDR1 SEHNR, CDR2 FQNEAQ (reference sequence). This CDR3 has 16 residues. The DNA for the CDR3 is TGTGCCAGCAGCTCAAAAACCCTACAGGCGGGGACTGAAGCTTTCTTT. This translates into CASSSKTLQAGTEAFF.

This clone showed up just a few times. J is TRBJ2-7 and V is TRBV6-5; D is possibly TRBD2 (6 bases). Germline values: CDR1 MNHEY, CDR2 SVGAGI. The CDR3 covers 14 residues. Trimming removed 8 bases at V and 3 bases at J, with 17 bases between. This CDR3 is CASFKCRDFYEQYV. The CDR3 coding sequence is TGTGCCAGCTTTAAATGCAGGGACTTCTACGAGCAGTACGTC.

This clone is a singleton in its sample. This sequence joins TRBV5-6 and TRBJ1-2; D unclear. V lost 2 bases and J 2 bases, leaving 4 bases between the germline ends. The CDR3 is 12 residues long. Germline V gives CDR1 SGHDT, CDR2 YYEEEE. The CDR3 DNA reads TGTGCCAGCAGCTTCATGAACTATGGCTACACCTTC. Translated, it gives CASSFMNYGYTF.